This TCR beta chain came from a study of shared clonotypes between healthy human individuals. TCRdb's table, derived via immunoSEQ multiplex PCR, lists solely in-frame clones and lacks some. This sample carries roughly 650,000 clones, about 95% of them seen once, and the ten largest clones take about 0.12%. Terminally differentiated effector memory CD45RA+ cells were excluded by CCR7 positive selection of CD45RO-negative cells. CDR3 size: 21 residues. The V and J ends lost 0 bases and 3 bases respectively, with 27 bases between them. The germline V gene has CDR1 SNHLY and CDR2 FYNNEI. The receptor comes from a woman aged 30 to 39 in good health. The rearrangement uses TRBV2 and TRBJ1-3; a weak D match, TRBD1 (5 bases). Source material: naive CD8+ T cells sorted from blood. As DNA, the CDR3 is TGTGCCAGCAGTGAAGCGACCCCTGGCCAGGAACTATTCGGGGGTGGAAACACCATATATTTT. It specifies CASSEATPGQELFGGGNTIYF.